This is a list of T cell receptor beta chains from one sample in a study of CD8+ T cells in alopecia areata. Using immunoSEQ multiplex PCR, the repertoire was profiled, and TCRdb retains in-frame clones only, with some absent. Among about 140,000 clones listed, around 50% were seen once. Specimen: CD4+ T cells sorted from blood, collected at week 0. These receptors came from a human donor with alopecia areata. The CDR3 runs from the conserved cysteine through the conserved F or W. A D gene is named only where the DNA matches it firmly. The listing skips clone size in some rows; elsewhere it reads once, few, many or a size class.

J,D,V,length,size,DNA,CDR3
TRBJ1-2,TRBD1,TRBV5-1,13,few,TGCGCCAGCAGCGAACAGGGGGCCTATGGCTACACCTTC,CASSEQGAYGYTF
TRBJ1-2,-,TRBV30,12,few,TGTGCGTTGAGGACATCTAACTATGGCTACACCTTC,CALRTSNYGYTF
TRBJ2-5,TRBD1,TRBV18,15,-,TGTGCCAGCTCGCAGGGACAGGGGCCCGAAGAGACCCAGTACTTC,CASSQGQGPEETQYF
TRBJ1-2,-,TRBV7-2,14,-,TGTGCCAGCAGCCCGGACAGATCCCACTATGGCTACACCTTC,CASSPDRSHYGYTF
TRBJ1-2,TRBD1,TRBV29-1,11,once,TGCAGCTCGAGGACAGGGTATGGCTACACCTTC,CSSRTGYGYTF
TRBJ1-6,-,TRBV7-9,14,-,TGTGCCAGCAGCTTAACTGAGCTGAATTCACCCCTCCACTTT,CASSLTELNSPLHF
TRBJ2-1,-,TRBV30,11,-,TGTGCCTGGAGTAGCCCTGAGGAGCAGTTCTTC,CAWSSPEEQFF
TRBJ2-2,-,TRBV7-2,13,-,TGTGCCAGCAGCTTAGATTGGGCCGGGGAGCTGTTTTTT,CASSLDWAGELFF
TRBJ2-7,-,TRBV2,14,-,TGTGCCAGCATGGAACAGGGATATTCCTACGAGCAGTACTTC,CASMEQGYSYEQYF
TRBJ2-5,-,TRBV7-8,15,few,TGTGCCAGCAGCTTCGGACCAACCGATCAAGAGACCCAGTACTTC,CASSFGPTDQETQYF
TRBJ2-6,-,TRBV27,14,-,TGTGCCAGCAGTTCCGTCTCTGGGGCCAACGTCCTGACTTTC,CASSSVSGANVLTF
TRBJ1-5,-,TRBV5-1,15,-,TGCGCCAGCAGCTTGGCCGGGGGGAAAGGACAGCCCCAGCATTTT,CASSLAGGKGQPQHF
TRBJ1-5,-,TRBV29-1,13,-,TGCAGCGTCCTACTAGGGGGCAATCAGCCCCAGCATTTT,CSVLLGGNQPQHF
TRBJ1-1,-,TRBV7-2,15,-,TGTGCCAGCAGCTCACATCAGAATACGAACACTGAAGCTTTCTTT,CASSSHQNTNTEAFF
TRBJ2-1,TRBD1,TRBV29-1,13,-,TGCAGCGTTGAAAACAGGGGCCGTGGTGAGCAGTTCTTC,CSVENRGRGEQFF
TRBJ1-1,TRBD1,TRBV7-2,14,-,TGTGCCAGCAGCTGGGGACAGCAGAACACTGAAGCTTTCTTT,CASSWGQQNTEAFF
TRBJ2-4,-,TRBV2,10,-,TGTGCCAGCAGTGAACACATTCAGTACTTC,CASSEHIQYF
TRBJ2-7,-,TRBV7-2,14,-,TGTGCCAGCAGCTTAGACGGGGGGCCCGGCGAGCAGTACTTC,CASSLDGGPGEQYF
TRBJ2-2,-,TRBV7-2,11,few,TGTGCCAGCAGCTTCGGCGGGGAGCTGTTTTTT,CASSFGGELFF
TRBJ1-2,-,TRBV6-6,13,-,TGTGCCAGCAAATCAGGGACTGGCTATGGCTACACCTTC,CASKSGTGYGYTF
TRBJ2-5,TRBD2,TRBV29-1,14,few,TGCAGCGGTCGGACTAGCGGGAATCAAGAGACCCAGTACTTC,CSGRTSGNQETQYF
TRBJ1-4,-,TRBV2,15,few,TGTGCCAGCAGTGAACTGGGGCTGACTAATGAAAAACTGTTTTTT,CASSELGLTNEKLFF
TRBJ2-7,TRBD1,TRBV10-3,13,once,TGTGCCGTCACGACAGGGGGCTCCTACGAGCAGTACTTC,CAVTTGGSYEQYF
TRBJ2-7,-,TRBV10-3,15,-,TGTGCCATCAGTGAGTCCGGGTCTTTGGGCTACGAGCAGTACTTC,CAISESGSLGYEQYF
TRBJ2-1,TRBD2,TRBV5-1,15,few,TGCGCCAGCAGCTTGGCTAGCGGGGGGGCCGATGAGCAGTTCTTC,CASSLASGGADEQFF
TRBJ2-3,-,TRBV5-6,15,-,TGTGCCAGCAGCCCCGGACGTACTAGCACAGATACGCAGTATTTT,CASSPGRTSTDTQYF
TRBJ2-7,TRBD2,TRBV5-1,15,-,TGCGCCAGCAGCTCCCCCCTAGCGGGGATGGGCGAGCAGTACTTC,CASSSPLAGMGEQYF
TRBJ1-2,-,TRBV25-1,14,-,TGTGCCAGCAGTGAATCGGGTGATAACTATGGCTACACCTTC,CASSESGDNYGYTF
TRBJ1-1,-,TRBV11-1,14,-,TGTGCCAGCAGCGAGGGGTTGGGGAACACTGAAGCTTTCTTT,CASSEGLGNTEAFF
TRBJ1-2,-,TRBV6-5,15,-,TGTGCCAGCAGTTACTCACTGGGGCATTACTATGGCTACACCTTC,CASSYSLGHYYGYTF
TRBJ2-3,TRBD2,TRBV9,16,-,TGTGCCAGCAGCGCTGGACTAGCGGGGGCATCAGATACGCAGTATTTT,CASSAGLAGASDTQYF
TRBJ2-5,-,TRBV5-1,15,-,TGCGCCAGCAGCTTGGCCCCAGGGGTGCAAGAGACCCAGTACTTC,CASSLAPGVQETQYF
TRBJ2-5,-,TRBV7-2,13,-,TGTGCCAGCAGCTTAGGTAGTTTGGAGACCCAGTACTTC,CASSLGSLETQYF
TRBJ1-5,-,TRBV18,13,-,TGTGCCAGCTCACCCGACAGGAATCAGCCCCAGCATTTT,CASSPDRNQPQHF
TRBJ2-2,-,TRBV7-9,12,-,TGTGCCAGCAGCCCCTCGACCGGGGAGCTGTTTTTT,CASSPSTGELFF
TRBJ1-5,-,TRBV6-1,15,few,TGTGCCAGCAGAGTCTCTACGGGGGGCAGAGAGCCCCAGCATTTT,CASRVSTGGREPQHF
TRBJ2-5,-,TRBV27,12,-,TGTGCCAGCATATGGGGGGATGAGACCCAGTACTTC,CASIWGDETQYF
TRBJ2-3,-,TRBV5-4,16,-,TGTGCCAGCAGCTCCGCTGGACGCTCACGTGCAGATACGCAGTATTTT,CASSSAGRSRADTQYF
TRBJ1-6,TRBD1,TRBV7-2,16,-,TGTGCCAGCAGCTCCCTGGGGACAGCGTATAATTCACCCCTCCACTTT,CASSSLGTAYNSPLHF
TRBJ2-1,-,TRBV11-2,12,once,TGTGCCAGCAGCCTTGGTGGGGATCAGCAGTTCTTC,CASSLGGDQQFF
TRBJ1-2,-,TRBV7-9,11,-,TGTGCCAGCAGCTCATCTGTGGGCTACACCTTC,CASSSSVGYTF
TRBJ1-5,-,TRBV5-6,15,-,TGTGCCAGCAGCTTGGGACCCCCAAGCAATCAGCCCCAGCATTTT,CASSLGPPSNQPQHF
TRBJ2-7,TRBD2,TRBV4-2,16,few,TGTGCCAGCAGCCAGACAGCGGGACTAGCCTCCTACGAGCAGTACTTC,CASSQTAGLASYEQYF
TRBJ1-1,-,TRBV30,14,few,TGTGCCTGGTATACCCTCCAGGGTCGAACTGAAGCTTTCTTT,CAWYTLQGRTEAFF
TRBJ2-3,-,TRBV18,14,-,TGTGCCAGCTCACCGGGGGTGGCTACAGATACGCAGTATTTT,CASSPGVATDTQYF
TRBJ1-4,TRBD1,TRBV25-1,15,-,TGTGCCAGCAGCCAACGGGACAGGGTTGGTGAAAAACTGTTTTTT,CASSQRDRVGEKLFF
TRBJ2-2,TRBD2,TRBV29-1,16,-,TGCAGCGTAACCCCGACTAGCGGGGGTAACACCGGGGAGCTGTTTTTT,CSVTPTSGGNTGELFF
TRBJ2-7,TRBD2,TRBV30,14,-,TGTGCCTGGAGAGGTTTAGCGGGGGGTTACGAGCAGTACTTC,CAWRGLAGGYEQYF
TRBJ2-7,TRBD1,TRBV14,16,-,TGTGCCAGCAGCGCTGCTACGACAGGGAGCCCCTACGAGCAGTACTTC,CASSAATTGSPYEQYF
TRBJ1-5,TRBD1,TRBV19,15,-,TGTGCCACCAATGGGAGACAGGGGGCGGGTCAGCCCCAGCATTTT,CATNGRQGAGQPQHF
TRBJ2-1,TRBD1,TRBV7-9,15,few,TGTGCCAGCAGCTTAGCGCGGACAGGGGGTAATGAGCAGTTCTTC,CASSLARTGGNEQFF
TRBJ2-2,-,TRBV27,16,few,TGTGCCAGCACCTCCCTCCGGGTCTCGAGGACCGGGGAGCTGTTTTTT,CASTSLRVSRTGELFF
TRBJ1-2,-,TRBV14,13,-,TGTGCCAGCAGCCTAAGCAGCGTTCATGGCTACACCTTC,CASSLSSVHGYTF
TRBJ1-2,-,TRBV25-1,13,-,TGTGCCAGCAGGGCAGGGACGGTGACTGGCTACACCTTC,CASRAGTVTGYTF